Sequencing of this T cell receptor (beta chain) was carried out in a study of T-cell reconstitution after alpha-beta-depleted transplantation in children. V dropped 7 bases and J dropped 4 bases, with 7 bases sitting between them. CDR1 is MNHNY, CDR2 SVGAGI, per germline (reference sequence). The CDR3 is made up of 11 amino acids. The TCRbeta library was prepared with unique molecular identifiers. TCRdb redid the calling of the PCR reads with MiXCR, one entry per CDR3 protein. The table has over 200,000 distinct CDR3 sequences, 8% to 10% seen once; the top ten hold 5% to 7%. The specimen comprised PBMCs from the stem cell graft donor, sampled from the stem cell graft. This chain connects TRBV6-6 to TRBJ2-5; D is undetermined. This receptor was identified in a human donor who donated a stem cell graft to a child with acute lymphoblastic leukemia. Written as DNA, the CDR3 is TGTGCCAGCACACACGGAGAGACCCAGTACTTC. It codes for CASTHGETQYF.